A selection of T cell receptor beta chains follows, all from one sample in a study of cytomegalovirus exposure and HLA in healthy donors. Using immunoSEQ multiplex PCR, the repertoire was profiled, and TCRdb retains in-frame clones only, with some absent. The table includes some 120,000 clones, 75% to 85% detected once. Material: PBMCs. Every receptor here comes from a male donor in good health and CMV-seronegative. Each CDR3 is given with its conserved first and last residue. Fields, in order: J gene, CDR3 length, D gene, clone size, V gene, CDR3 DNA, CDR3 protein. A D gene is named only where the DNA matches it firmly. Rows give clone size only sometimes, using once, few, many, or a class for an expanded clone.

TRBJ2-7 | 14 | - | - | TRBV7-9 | TGTGCCAGCAGCTTAGGGCCCCCTGGGCGCGAGCAGTACTTC | CASSLGPPGREQYF
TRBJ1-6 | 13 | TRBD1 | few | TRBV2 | TGTGCCAGATCCCGGGACAGGGGCTCACCCCTCCACTTT | CARSRDRGSPLHF
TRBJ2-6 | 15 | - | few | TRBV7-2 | TGTGCCAGCAGCTTAGTTATGTCTGGGGCCAACGGCCTGACTTTC | CASSLVMSGANGLTF
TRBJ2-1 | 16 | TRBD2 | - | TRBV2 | TGTGCCAGCAGTGGAAATGGACTAGCGGGATTGAGGGAGCAGTTCTTC | CASSGNGLAGLREQFF
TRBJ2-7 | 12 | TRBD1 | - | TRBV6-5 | TGTGCCAGTAAGGGGGCACCCTACGAGCAGTACTTC | CASKGAPYEQYF
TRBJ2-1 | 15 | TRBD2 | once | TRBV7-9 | TGTGCCAGCAGTTCTAGCGGGGGGCCACACAATGAGCAGTTCTTC | CASSSSGGPHNEQFF
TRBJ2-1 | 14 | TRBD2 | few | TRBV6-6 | TGTGCCAGCACCAACGGGGGGGGGTTTAATGAGCAGTTCTTC | CASTNGGGFNEQFF
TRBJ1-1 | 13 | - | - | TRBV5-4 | TGTGCCAGCAGCGCCCGGTTGAGAACTGAAGCTTTCTTT | CASSARLRTEAFF
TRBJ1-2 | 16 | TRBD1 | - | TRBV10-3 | TGTGCCATCAGTGTTGAGACAGGGGGCAGGCGATACGGCTACACCTTC | CAISVETGGRRYGYTF
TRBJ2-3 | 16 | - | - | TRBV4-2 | TGTGCCAGCAGCCAATCCCCGAGGGGGGGCCCAGATACGCAGTATTTT | CASSQSPRGGPDTQYF
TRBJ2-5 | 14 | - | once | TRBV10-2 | TGCGCCAGCAGCGGGGTTGGGATGTGGGAGACCCAGTACTTC | CASSGVGMWETQYF
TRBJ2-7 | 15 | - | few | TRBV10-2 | TGCGCCAGCAGTGAGTCGGCAGGCGCCGGTTACGAGCAGTACTTC | CASSESAGAGYEQYF
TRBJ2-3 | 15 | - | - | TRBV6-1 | TGTGCCAGCAGTGAACTTCGTGGAGTCCCAGATACGCAGTATTTT | CASSELRGVPDTQYF
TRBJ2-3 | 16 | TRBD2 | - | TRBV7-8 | TGTGCCAGCAGCTTGACTAGCGGGGGGCGCACAGATACGCAGTATTTT | CASSLTSGGRTDTQYF
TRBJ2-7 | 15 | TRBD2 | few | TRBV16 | TGTGCCAGCAGCCAACCTCTAGCGGGAGGTGCCGAGCAGTACTTC | CASSQPLAGGAEQYF
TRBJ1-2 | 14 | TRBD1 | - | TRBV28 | TGTGCCAGCAGTTTAGGGGCAGGGGGTATTGGCTACACCTTC | CASSLGAGGIGYTF
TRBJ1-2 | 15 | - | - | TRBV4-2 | TGTGCCAGCAGCCAGGACCTGAGGGAAAGGTATGGCTACACCTTC | CASSQDLRERYGYTF
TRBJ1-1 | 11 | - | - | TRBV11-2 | TGTGCCAGCAACCACGGCACTGAAGCTTTCTTT | CASNHGTEAFF
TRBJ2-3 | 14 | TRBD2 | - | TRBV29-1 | TGCAGCGTTGAGGGACTAGCGGGACGAGATACGCAGTATTTT | CSVEGLAGRDTQYF
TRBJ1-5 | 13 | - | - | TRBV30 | TGTGCCTGGAGTAGCAGGTATGGTCAGCCCCAGCATTTT | CAWSSRYGQPQHF
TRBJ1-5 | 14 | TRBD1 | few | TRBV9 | TGTGCCAGCAGTAATCAGGGGGGAAAGGAGCCCCAGCATTTT | CASSNQGGKEPQHF
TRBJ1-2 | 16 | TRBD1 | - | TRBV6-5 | TGTGCCAGCAGTTACATAAGGACAGGGGGCGGGTATGGCTACACCTTC | CASSYIRTGGGYGYTF
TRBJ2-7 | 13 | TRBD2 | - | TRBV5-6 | TGTGCCAGCAGCTTAGCGGGAGGAAATGAGCAGTACTTC | CASSLAGGNEQYF
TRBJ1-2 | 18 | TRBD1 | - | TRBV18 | TGTGCCAGCTCACCCGTGACCGACTCGGGGACAGGTTCCTATGGCTACACCTTC | CASSPVTDSGTGSYGYTF
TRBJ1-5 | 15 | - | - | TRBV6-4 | TGTGCCAGCAGTGAAGAGGAGACGGGCAATCAGCCCCAGCATTTT | CASSEEETGNQPQHF
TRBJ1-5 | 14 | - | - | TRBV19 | TGTGCCACCAGTATTAGGAGGGTCAATCAGCCCCAGCATTTT | CATSIRRVNQPQHF
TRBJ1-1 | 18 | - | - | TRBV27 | TGTGCCAGCAGTTTGCGTGGTATAGGGGAAGTCATGAACACTGAAGCTTTCTTT | CASSLRGIGEVMNTEAFF
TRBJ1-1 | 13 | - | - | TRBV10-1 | TGCGCCAGCAGTGTCACGGTGAACACTGAAGCTTTCTTT | CASSVTVNTEAFF
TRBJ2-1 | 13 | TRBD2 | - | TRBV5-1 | TGCGCCAGCAGCATTTTTGGGGAGGGTGAGCAGTTCTTC | CASSIFGEGEQFF
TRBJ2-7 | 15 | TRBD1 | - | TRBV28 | TGTGCCAGCAGTTTAACTACAGGGGTCCCCTACGAGCAGTACTTC | CASSLTTGVPYEQYF
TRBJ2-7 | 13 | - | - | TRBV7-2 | TGTGCCAGCAGCCGATCAGCGCCCTACGAGCAGTACTTC | CASSRSAPYEQYF
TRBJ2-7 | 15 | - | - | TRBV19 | TGTGCCAGTAGTACGTCGAACACCTACAGGGAGGAGCAGTACTTC | CASSTSNTYREEQYF
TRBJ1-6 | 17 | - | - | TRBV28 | TGTGCCAGCAGCCCCTACAGGCAGCTCTCCTATAATTCACCCCTCCACTTT | CASSPYRQLSYNSPLHF